This T cell receptor beta chain came from a study of PD-1 blockade in mismatch repair-deficient tumors. Sequencing used immunoSEQ multiplex PCR; TCRdb keeps in-frame clones, though not all of them. The sample carries 20,000 to 25,000 clones, almost 85% recorded once. TCR sequencing covered a few patients who responded to pembrolizumab. The source of this sequence is an adult with mismatch repair-deficient cancer. The source material was peripheral blood, sampled 2 weeks after starting pembrolizumab.

This CDR3 reads CASSQPPLTSGTSNEQFF. Here the CDR3 DNA reads TGCGCCAGCAGCCAACCACCCCTGACTAGCGGGACCAGCAATGAGCAGTTCTTC. The rearrangement links TRBV4-1 to TRBJ2-1; 11 bases are shared with TRBD2. This CDR3 is built from 18 residues. V gave up 2 bases and J gave up 6 bases; unmatched junction bases: 12. Germline V gene lookup returns CDR1 MGHRA and CDR2 YSYEKL.